This passage covers 28 T cell receptor beta chains from one sample sequenced in a study of lymphopenia after photon versus proton radiotherapy. Repertoires were generated with immunoSEQ multiplex PCR, while TCRdb's copy carries only in-frame clones and drops some. This table holds fewer than 65,000 clones, around 85% found once. Sequences were derived from peripheral blood, sampled from a patient treated with photon-based radiotherapy. The receptors here all came from a man between 35 and 55 years old with gastric cancer.

In this sample, this clone turned up once. V gene TRBV4-3 combines with J gene TRBJ2-7, with 7 bases identical to TRBD1. The length of the CDR3 is 15 residues. Looked up from germline, CDR1 is LGHNA and CDR2 is YSLEER. Trimming at V came to 0 bases and at J to 0 bases, leaving 2 bases not matched to a gene. In nucleotides, the CDR3 is TGCGCCAGCAGCCAAGACCGGGACAGCTCCTACGAGCAGTACTTC. Its translation: CASSQDRDSSYEQYF.

The CDR3 reads CASSLADYYGYTF. The CDR3 DNA reads as TGTGCCAGCAGCTTAGCCGACTACTATGGCTACACCTTC. The chain recombines TRBV7-8 with TRBJ1-2; unclear D gene. Germline CDR1 and CDR2: SGHVS and FQNEAQ. V gave up 0 bases and J gave up 3 bases, with 5 bases separating them. The CDR3 length is 13 residues.

The chain has TRBV10-3 and TRBJ1-3; 7 bases are a match to TRBD1. Trimming at V came to 6 bases and at J to 8 bases, leaving 4 bases not matched to a gene. The length of the CDR3 is 12 residues. The V gene's germline CDR1 is ENHRY and CDR2 SYGVKD. The CDR3 loop reads CAISPRGDTIYF. CDR3 DNA sequence: TGTGCCATCAGCCCCAGGGGGGACACCATATATTTT.

This clone is deemed medium-sized (0.01 to 0.1%). The gene calls are TRBV7-3 and TRBJ2-2; D is perhaps TRBD1 (5 bases). The CDR3 contains 15 residues. V was pared by 7 bases and J by 4 bases, with 16 bases between. The germline V gene has CDR1 SGHTA and CDR2 FQGTGA. Here the CDR3 reads CASTESQGGTGELFF. The CDR3 nucleotides are TGTGCCAGCACCGAAAGCCAGGGTGGCACCGGGGAGCTGTTTTTT.

The V and J genes are TRBV19 and TRBJ2-7; 7 bases line up with TRBD1. Trimming at V came to 6 bases and at J to 2 bases, leaving 4 bases not matched to a gene. The germline gives CDR1 LNHDA, CDR2 SQIVND (reference sequence). This CDR3 comprises 13 residues. The CDR3 coding sequence is TGTGCCAGTAGCCGACAGGGTACCTACGAGCAGTACTTC. Translated: CASSRQGTYEQYF.

The V call is TRBV4-2, the J call TRBJ2-7, with 9 bases that match TRBD1. The CDR3 is made up of 16 amino acids. The V and J ends lost 0 bases and 1 base, in that order; junction bases with no gene match: 4. CDR1 is LGHNA and CDR2 is YNFKEQ in the germline V gene. CDR3 DNA: TGTGCCAGCAGCCAAGATCCCGGGACAGGGTCCTACGAGCAGTACTTC. Protein: CASSQDPGTGSYEQYF.

The gene calls are TRBV4-3 and TRBJ1-5; TRBD1 matches 8 bases. CDR1 is LGHNA, CDR2 YSLEER, per germline. J gave up 6 bases and V 4 bases, and 5 bases lay outside the gene matches. CDR3 length: 14 residues. The CDR3 bases are TGCGCCAGCAGCCCTACAGGGGGTCCTCAGCCCCAGCATTTT. Translation: CASSPTGGPQPQHF.

This clone was observed a handful of times. The chain carries TRBV27 and TRBJ2-5, with a possible D match to TRBD1 (8 bases). This CDR3 is built from 17 residues. The germline V and J ends were trimmed by 6 bases and 0 bases, with 20 bases remaining between them. CDR1 is MNHEY and CDR2 is SMNVEV in the germline V gene (reference sequence). CDR3 coding DNA: TGTGCCAGCAGCCAGAAACAGGGGGGGACGTACCAAGAGACCCAGTACTTC. This translates into CASSQKQGGTYQETQYF.

The chain combines TRBV5-1 with TRBJ2-3; the D gene is possibly TRBD1 (6 bases). Trimming took 0 bases from V and 8 from J, leaving 13 bases between them. CDR3 length equals 14 residues. Per germline, CDR1 SGHRS and CDR2 YFSETQ. CDR3 bases: TGCGCCAGCAGCTTGGACAGCAGGGGTGGTACGCAGTATTTT. This sequence encodes CASSLDSRGGTQYF.

The CDR3 protein is CASSLGAAGELFF. In DNA form, the CDR3 reads TGTGCCAGCAGCCTCGGGGCCGCCGGGGAGCTGTTTTTT. This sequence joins TRBV7-3 and TRBJ2-2, with D perhaps assigned TRBD1 or TRBD2 (5 bases each). The V gene's germline CDR1 is SGHTA and CDR2 FQGTGA. V dropped 5 bases and J dropped 6 bases, with 10 bases sitting between them. CDR3 length: 13 amino acids.

V and J are TRBV4-3 and TRBJ1-1; 7 bases agree with TRBD1. This CDR3 is built from 16 residues. Germline V gene lookup returns CDR1 LGHNA and CDR2 YSLEER. Germline trimming cut 0 bases from V and 0 bases from J; bases unmatched to any gene: 4. This chain's CDR3 is CASSQDLGGLNTEAFF. The CDR3 DNA is TGCGCCAGCAGCCAAGATTTAGGGGGCCTGAACACTGAAGCTTTCTTT.

As for this clone: The junction and the germline gene differ at one end; a read error may be behind it. V gene TRBV7-7 combines with J gene TRBJ2-1, with D uncertain. The CDR3 has 13 amino acids. From germline, CDR1 is SSHAT and CDR2 FNYEAQ (reference sequence). Here the CDR3 reads CASSLVAYNEQFF. DNA of the CDR3: TGTGCTAGCAGCTTAGTAGCTTACAATGAGCAGTTCTTC.

This clone was seen a few times. The V and J genes are TRBV10-1 and TRBJ1-5, with D uncertain. Germline lookup yields CDR1 WNHNN and CDR2 SYGVQD (reference sequence). V was cut by 6 bases and J by 9 bases, with 15 bases left in between. The CDR3 contains 13 residues. The CDR3 sequence: CASRTGPSRPQHF. The CDR3 nucleotides read TGCGCCAGCAGAACCGGGCCCAGTAGGCCCCAGCATTTT.

The chain uses TRBV5-1 and TRBJ2-3; no firm D call. The ends were cut back, 4 bases at V and 0 bases at J, with 3 bases in the middle. Germline V lookup: CDR1 SGHRS, CDR2 YFSETQ. The CDR3 has 12 amino acids. The CDR3 nucleotides read TGCGCCAGCAGCAAGAGCACAGATACGCAGTATTTT. Its protein is CASSKSTDTQYF.

V gene TRBV5-4 combines with J gene TRBJ2-7; D ambiguous. The CDR3 is 13 residues long. V gave up 0 bases and J gave up 7 bases, with 11 bases separating them. Germline CDR1 reads SGHNT; CDR2 reads YYREEE (reference sequence). CDR3 sequence reads: CASSLDQSWEQYF. CDR3 DNA sequence: TGTGCCAGCAGCTTGGATCAGTCTTGGGAGCAGTACTTC.

The J gene is TRBJ1-1, the V gene TRBV29-1; 10 nucleotides match TRBD1. CDR1 SQVTM and CDR2 ANQGSEA come from the germline V gene. V lost 5 bases, J lost 3 bases, and 3 bases stayed unmatched. This CDR3 region has 13 residues. This CDR3 reads CSVWTGGHTEAFF. DNA of the CDR3: TGCAGCGTTTGGACAGGGGGGCACACTGAAGCTTTCTTT.

This chain uses TRBV4-1 with TRBJ2-7; TRBD1 matches 11 bases. Germline V gene sequence: CDR1 MGHRA, CDR2 YSYEKL. CDR3 size: 16 residues. V was clipped by 1 base and J by 1 base; unmatched bases: 3. CDR3 nucleotide sequence: TGCGCCAGCAGCCAAGCCGGGACAGGGGGATCCTACGAGCAGTACTTC. This translates into CASSQAGTGGSYEQYF.

The chain is built from TRBV6-1 and TRBJ1-5; weak D call: TRBD1 (5 bases). The CDR3 runs to 15 residues. Trimming pared 2 bases from V and 5 bases from J, leaving 13 bases between. Germline CDR1 reads MNHNS; CDR2 reads SASEGT. The DNA of the CDR3 is TGTGCCAGCAGTGAAAACAGGCCCTCATATCAGCCCCAGCATTTT. Translated, it gives CASSENRPSYQPQHF.

The chain uses TRBV19 and TRBJ2-2, with 12 positions matching TRBD2. The germline V gene has CDR1 LNHDA and CDR2 SQIVND (reference sequence). Trimming at V came to 7 bases and at J to 5 bases, leaving 8 bases not matched to a gene. The length of the CDR3 is 16 residues. CDR3 loop: CASTRLAGEWTGELFF. The CDR3 region has the DNA TGTGCCAGTACCCGACTAGCGGGGGAGTGGACCGGGGAGCTGTTTTTT. The full variable domain, with the rest looked up from reference TRBV19 and TRBJ2-2, is DGGITQSPKYLFRKEGQNVTLSCEQNLNHDAMYWYRQDPGQGLRLIYYSQIVNDFQKGDIAEGYSVSREKKESFPLTVTSAQKNPTAFYLCASTRLAGEWTGELFFGEGSRLTVL.

The chain is built from TRBV5-6 and TRBJ2-5; D is uncertain. Germline CDR1 reads SGHDT; CDR2 reads YYEEEE. Between the trimmed V and J ends, which lost 2 bases and 5 bases, there was a span of 4 bases. There are 11 residues in the CDR3. The CDR3 nucleotides read TGTGCCAGCAGCTTTCTTGAGACCCAGTACTTC. Its protein is CASSFLETQYF.

The chain couples TRBV5-6 to TRBJ2-3; 9 nucleotides match TRBD1. The CDR3 has 16 amino acids. V lost 0 bases to trimming and J lost 3 bases; unmatched junction nucleotides: 5. Per the germline V gene, CDR1 is SGHDT and CDR2 is YYEEEE. CDR3 loop: CASSLVGTGRTDTQYF. CDR3 DNA: TGTGCCAGCAGCTTGGTGGGGACAGGGCGGACAGATACGCAGTATTTT.

The rearrangement links TRBV29-1 to TRBJ2-5, with 7 bases aligning to TRBD1. Germline-derived CDR1 and CDR2 are SQVTM and ANQGSEA. The trim removed 7 bases at V and 10 bases at J, leaving 18 bases unmatched. The CDR3 is 14 residues long. DNA of the CDR3: TGCAGCGCTGCCGGGACAGCCACAGAAGGGGGCCAGTACTTC. This codes for CSAAGTATEGGQYF.

This rearrangement joins TRBV6-5 to TRBJ1-1, with D perhaps TRBD1 (5 bases). The CDR3 spans 13 residues. Trimming pared 8 bases from V and 7 bases from J, leaving 17 bases between. Germline loops: CDR1 MNHEY, CDR2 SVGAGI. This chain's CDR3 is CASVTSGGDEAFF. CDR3 in DNA: TGTGCCAGCGTAACATCGGGGGGAGATGAAGCTTTCTTT.

This clone came up once. The V call is TRBV4-3, the J call TRBJ2-2, with 7 bases that match TRBD1. CDR3 length: 15 residues. Germline lookup yields CDR1 LGHNA and CDR2 YSLEER. Germline trimming cut 0 bases from V and 7 bases from J; bases unmatched to any gene: 5. The CDR3 reads CASSQDGTESGELFF. CDR3 coding DNA: TGCGCCAGCAGCCAAGATGGGACAGAGAGCGGGGAGCTGTTTTTT.

The rearrangement links TRBV18 to TRBJ2-3, with TRBD2 matching over 8 bases. The J segment lost 6 bases and the V segment lost 7 bases, leaving 12 bases of the junction unmatched. Germline values: CDR1 KGHSH, CDR2 LQKENI. The CDR3 consists of 15 residues. In DNA, the CDR3 is TGTGCCAGCTATACCACCCACGGGAGGGGGGATACGCAGTATTTT. Translating it yields CASYTTHGRGDTQYF.

The rearrangement links TRBV7-3 to TRBJ1-3; TRBD1 matches at 7 bases. There are 15 residues in the CDR3. Germline V CDR1 and CDR2: SGHTA, FQGTGA. The V gene end was trimmed by 5 bases and the J gene end by 2 bases; junction bases not matched to a gene: 6. The CDR3 DNA reads as TGTGCCAGCAGCATGACAGGGACGGCTGGAAACACCATATATTTT. Translating gives CASSMTGTAGNTIYF.

In its sample, this clone was seen a few times. This chain connects TRBV7-2 to TRBJ2-5; 9 bases agree with TRBD1. The CDR3 is 14 amino acids. Germline values: CDR1 SGHTA, CDR2 FQGNSA. The J segment lost 2 bases and the V segment lost 5 bases, leaving 3 bases of the junction unmatched. The CDR3 loop is CASSPDRGQETQYF. The CDR3 nucleotides are TGTGCCAGCAGCCCCGACAGGGGGCAAGAGACCCAGTACTTC.

The chain links TRBV6-6 to TRBJ1-4; the D is unclear. The CDR3 has 14 amino acids. The V end was cut by 2 bases, the J end by 5 bases, with 9 bases between. Germline CDR1 MNHNY, CDR2 SVGAGI (reference sequence). CDR3 bases: TGTGCCAGCAGTTACATACCGTTAAATGAAAAACTGTTTTTT. It encodes CASSYIPLNEKLFF.